The 24 T cell receptor beta chains below were found in one sample sequenced in a study of shared clonotypes between healthy human individuals. TCRdb's table, derived via immunoSEQ multiplex PCR, lists solely in-frame clones and lacks some. The sample has approximately 1.9 million clones; just over 90% are singletons. Naive CD8 populations comprised CD45RO-negative cells positively selected for CCR7, excluding terminally differentiated effector memory CD45RA+ cells. The sequenced material came from naive CD8+ T cells from PBMCs. The receptors here all came from a man aged 18 to 30 in good health. Some clones in this sample may be carry-over from other donors' samples.

The chain carries TRBV5-6 and TRBJ2-7, with unresolved D. Trimming removed 6 bases from V and 0 bases from J, with 13 bases in between. Germline V gene data show CDR1 as SGHDT and CDR2 as YYEEEE. The CDR3 has 14 amino acids. Here the CDR3 reads CASTPSDDSYEQYF. CDR3 nucleotide sequence: TGTGCCAGCACACCCTCGGACGACTCCTACGAGCAGTACTTC.

V is TRBV9 and J is TRBJ1-2; 9 bases are shared with TRBD1. Trimming at V came to 0 bases and at J to 5 bases, leaving 8 bases not matched to a gene. The length of the CDR3 is 16 residues. Germline V lookup: CDR1 SGDLS, CDR2 YYNGEE. CDR3 amino acids: CASSVAPDRGRYGYTF. CDR3 bases: TGTGCCAGCAGCGTAGCCCCGGACAGGGGCCGGTATGGCTACACCTTC. The full variable domain, rest sourced from reference TRBV9 and TRBJ1-2, is DSGVTQTPKHLITATGQRVTLRCSPRSGDLSVYWYQQSLDQGLQFLIQYYNGEERAKGNILERFSAQQFPDLHSELNLSSLELGDSALYFCASSVAPDRGRYGYTFGSGTRLTVV.

The CDR3, as DNA: TGTGCCTGGACCCACGACGGCGGTCGGGGAACTGAAGCTTTCTTT. This translates into CAWTHDGGRGTEAFF. The V gene is TRBV30, the J gene TRBJ1-1; D gene uncertain. The CDR3 contains 15 residues. In germline, CDR1 is GTSNPN, CDR2 SVGIG (reference sequence). V lost 4 bases and J 5 bases, leaving 20 bases between the germline ends.

In this sample, this clone turned up once. The J gene is TRBJ1-2, the V gene TRBV29-1, with D hard to call. V dropped 0 bases and J dropped 5 bases, with 13 bases sitting between them. CDR1 is SQVTM, CDR2 ANQGSEA, per germline. This CDR3 region has 14 residues. CDR3 residues: CSVEEVLTTYGYTF. CDR3 sequence (DNA): TGCAGCGTTGAAGAAGTCCTGACAACTTATGGCTACACCTTC.

The chain recombines TRBV10-2 with TRBJ2-7; 7 bases are shared with TRBD1. This CDR3 has 14 residues. The junction had 7 bases not matched to a gene; V was cut back by 6 bases and J by 2 bases. The V gene's germline CDR1 is WSHSY and CDR2 SAAADI. The chain's CDR3 is CASSGSGTAYEQYF. CDR3 bases: TGCGCCAGCAGCGGTTCAGGGACAGCCTACGAGCAGTACTTC.

The rearrangement joins TRBV19 to TRBJ2-7; 8 nucleotides align to TRBD1. The germline CDR1 and CDR2 sequences are LNHDA and SQIVND (reference sequence). The V gene end was trimmed by 10 bases and the J gene end by 2 bases; junction bases not matched to a gene: 13. The CDR3 covers 15 residues. This CDR3 is CATLGPGQETYEQYF. The CDR3 DNA reads as TGTGCCACCTTGGGACCGGGACAGGAGACCTACGAGCAGTACTTC.

The chain has TRBV10-3 and TRBJ1-4; 9 bases map to TRBD1. Germline V gives CDR1 ENHRY, CDR2 SYGVKD. V dropped 5 bases and J dropped 8; count of bases not matched to a gene: 6. CDR3 length equals 14 residues. The CDR3 loop reads CAISRDREVEKLFF. DNA for the CDR3: TGTGCCATCAGTCGGGACAGGGAGGTCGAAAAACTGTTTTTT.

The V call is TRBV6-5, the J call TRBJ2-7; no firm D call. In germline, CDR1 is MNHEY, CDR2 SVGAGI. With 0 bases removed from V and 7 bases from J, the gap between germline ends came to 19 bases. CDR3 length equals 16 residues. The CDR3 loop is CASSYSPPTHMKEQYF. CDR3 nucleotides: TGTGCCAGCAGTTACTCGCCCCCAACTCACATGAAGGAGCAGTACTTC.

This chain joins TRBV11-2 and TRBJ2-5; 9 bases are shared with TRBD2. Trimming at V came to 7 bases and at J to 3 bases, leaving 9 bases not matched to a gene. This CDR3 is 15 amino acids long. The germline V gene has CDR1 SGHAT and CDR2 FQNNGV. The CDR3 is CASKTVAGVKETQYF. The CDR3 DNA reads as TGTGCCAGCAAAACCGTAGCGGGAGTGAAAGAGACCCAGTACTTC. Together with reference TRBV11-2 and TRBJ2-5, the CDR3 gives the full variable domain: EAGVAQSPRYKIIEKRQSVAFWCNPISGHATLYWYQQILGQGPKLLIQFQNNGVVDDSQLPKDRFSAERLKGVDSTLKIQPAKLEDSAVYLCASKTVAGVKETQYFGPGTRLLVL.

J is TRBJ2-7 and V is TRBV7-8; 7 bases match TRBD1. CDR1 and CDR2 from the germline V gene are SGHVS and FQNEAQ. The CDR3 is made up of 15 amino acids. Trimming took 5 bases from V and 3 from J; bases not matched to a gene: 10. The CDR3 here is CASSDRPGTVYEQYF. The DNA for the CDR3 is TGTGCCAGCAGCGATAGACCAGGGACAGTCTACGAGCAGTACTTC.

The V call is TRBV6-5, the J call TRBJ2-1, with 8 positions matching TRBD1. The junction had 11 bases not matched to a gene; V was cut back by 6 bases and J by 7 bases. CDR1 MNHEY and CDR2 SVGAGI come from the germline V gene. The CDR3 sequence is 15 residues long. Written as DNA, the CDR3 is TGTGCCAGCAGCTGGGGGCCAGGGGGCTTGAATGAGCAGTTCTTC. It specifies CASSWGPGGLNEQFF.

The gene calls are TRBV27 and TRBJ2-5; the D is unclear. V dropped 6 bases and J dropped 1 base, with 9 bases sitting between them. CDR1 and CDR2 from the germline V gene are MNHEY and SMNVEV (reference sequence). This CDR3 is 13 amino acids long. Here the CDR3 reads CASRPEPQETQYF. CDR3 coding DNA: TGTGCCAGCAGACCAGAGCCCCAAGAGACCCAGTACTTC.

This chain links TRBV10-3 with TRBJ2-3; 7 bases match TRBD1. The CDR3 consists of 17 residues. Germline CDR1 is ENHRY and CDR2 is SYGVKD. V was pared by 6 bases and J by 0 bases, with 12 bases of the junction left unmatched. In DNA form, the CDR3 reads TGTGCCATCAGAATGTCTGCCGGGACAGCAAGCACAGATACGCAGTATTTT. This encodes CAIRMSAGTASTDTQYF.

The table lists this clone with a count of one. The chain is built from TRBV11-2 and TRBJ2-1, with TRBD1 matching over 7 bases. CDR1 and CDR2 from the germline V gene are SGHAT and FQNNGV. CDR3 length: 12 residues. Trimming cost V 4 bases and J 8 bases; bases outside gene matches: 2. The CDR3 sequence: CASSYRGYEQFF. CDR3 nucleotides: TGTGCCAGCAGCTACAGGGGCTATGAGCAGTTCTTC. Based on the CDR3 plus reference TRBV11-2 and TRBJ2-1, the full variable domain is EAGVAQSPRYKIIEKRQSVAFWCNPISGHATLYWYQQILGQGPKLLIQFQNNGVVDDSQLPKDRFSAERLKGVDSTLKIQPAKLEDSAVYLCASSYRGYEQFFGPGTRLTVL.

The chain combines TRBV27 with TRBJ2-2; D is perhaps TRBD2 (6 bases). The CDR3 length is 19 residues. CDR1 and CDR2 (germline): MNHEY, SMNVEV (reference sequence). Trimming removed 5 bases at V and 7 bases at J, with 29 bases between. CDR3 sequence reads: CASSPDYYRRPALFGELFF. Written as DNA, the CDR3 is TGTGCCAGCAGTCCGGACTATTACCGTAGACCCGCCCTGTTCGGGGAGCTGTTTTTT.

The chain carries TRBV27 and TRBJ2-7; TRBD2 matches at 13 bases. Germline V gives CDR1 MNHEY, CDR2 SMNVEV (reference sequence). The CDR3 spans 15 residues. V lost 2 bases, J lost 5 bases, and 3 bases stayed unmatched. CDR3 nucleotide sequence: TGTGCCAGCAGTTTAATTGGACTAGCGGGAGACGAGCAGTACTTC. Translation gives CASSLIGLAGDEQYF.

This chain joins TRBV27 and TRBJ1-5, with 7 bases lining up with TRBD1. This CDR3 has 15 residues. Germline V CDR1 and CDR2: MNHEY, SMNVEV (reference sequence). V was clipped by 3 bases and J by 3 bases; unmatched bases: 5. The CDR3 loop is CASSFRGTANQPQHF. CDR3 bases: TGTGCCAGCAGTTTCAGAGGGACAGCCAATCAGCCCCAGCATTTT.

The rearrangement joins TRBV6-6 to TRBJ1-5; 9 bases agree with TRBD1. V lost 2 bases and J lost 5; bases outside the gene matches: 7. The germline V gene encodes CDR1 MNHNY and CDR2 SVGAGI (reference sequence). The CDR3 sequence is 16 residues long. The CDR3 bases are TGTGCCAGCAGTTACCGGGACAGGGAGATTGATCAGCCCCAGCATTTT. It codes for CASSYRDREIDQPQHF.

CDR3: CASSEGQGISPLRDIQYF. The DNA for the CDR3 is TGTGCCAGCAGTGAAGGCCAGGGAATATCGCCACTTCGCGACATTCAGTACTTC. This chain uses TRBV6-1 with TRBJ2-4, with D perhaps TRBD1 (5 bases). Germline V gene lookup returns CDR1 MNHNS and CDR2 SASEGT. This CDR3 contains 18 residues. Trimming removed 1 base from V and 8 bases from J, with 24 bases in between.

The V and J genes are TRBV29-1 and TRBJ2-1; 9 positions agree with TRBD2. Germline lookup yields CDR1 SQVTM and CDR2 ANQGSEA. CDR3 length: 14 residues. V gave up 7 bases and J gave up 6 bases; unmatched junction bases: 10. The CDR3 coding sequence is TGCAGCGCATTGATAGCGGGAGAACCCAATGAGCAGTTCTTC. Its translation is CSALIAGEPNEQFF.

The chain uses TRBV7-2 and TRBJ2-1; D possibly corresponds to TRBD2 (5 bases). Germline lookup yields CDR1 SGHTA and CDR2 FQGNSA. The CDR3 is 18 amino acids. The germline V and J ends were trimmed by 1 base and 4 bases, with 20 bases remaining between them. CDR3 protein: CASSLGLAGERGYNEQFF. The CDR3, as DNA: TGTGCCAGCAGCTTAGGCCTAGCAGGAGAAAGAGGGTACAATGAGCAGTTCTTC.

This rearrangement joins TRBV5-1 to TRBJ2-5; 9 bases agree with TRBD1. J gave up 2 bases and V 3 bases, and 5 bases lay outside the gene matches. This CDR3 is 15 amino acids long. Germline loops: CDR1 SGHRS, CDR2 YFSETQ. The chain's CDR3 is CASSWGQGWQETQYF. CDR3 nucleotide sequence: TGCGCCAGCAGCTGGGGACAGGGATGGCAAGAGACCCAGTACTTC.

Turning to this clone: An end of the junction differs from the germline gene, which may be a read error. The gene calls are TRBV7-9 and TRBJ2-6, with 7 positions matching TRBD1. Germline V gene sequence: CDR1 SEHNR, CDR2 FQNEAQ (reference sequence). The length of the CDR3 is 17 residues. The DNA of the CDR3 is TGTGCCAGCAGCTCCCGGGACAGTGGATCTGTGGCCAACGTCCTGACTTTC. This translates into CASSSRDSGSVANVLTF.

This chain joins TRBV12-2 and TRBJ2-1; whether TRBD2, the table's D call, matches the DNA was not checked. TRBV12-2 constitutes a pseudogene. The CDR3 extends over 17 amino acids. CDR3 in amino acids: CASRLALAGLSYNEQFF. In DNA, the CDR3 is TGTGCAAGTCGCTTAGCCCTAGCGGGACTGTCCTACAATGAGCAGTTCTTC.